These 10 T cell receptor beta chains came from one sample sequenced in a study of blood T cell repertoires in COVID-19. Produced via immunoSEQ multiplex PCR; TCRdb's table is partial and in-frame only. The sample carries approximately 120,000 clones, about 85% recorded once. The sample comprised peripheral blood. All receptors derive from a woman aged 80 or over with COVID-19, enrolled during active disease.

This chain links TRBV7-3 with TRBJ2-5; D is perhaps TRBD2 (7 bases). Germline CDR1 SGHTA, CDR2 FQGTGA. Between the trimmed V and J ends, which lost 5 bases and 5 bases, there was a span of 18 bases. The length of the CDR3 is 15 residues. The CDR3 here is CASSPSAGAGETQYF. The CDR3 DNA sequence: TGTGCCAGCAGCCCTTCCGCGGGGGCAGGGGAGACCCAGTACTTC. The complete variable domain, with remaining parts taken from reference TRBV7-3 and TRBJ2-5, reads GAGVSQTPSNKVTEKGKYVELRCDPISGHTALYWYRQSLGQGPEFLIYFQGTGAADDSGLPNDRFFAVRPEGSVSTLKIQRTERGDSAVYLCASSPSAGAGETQYFGPGTRLLVL.

This clone was picked up one time. The chain has TRBV19 and TRBJ2-5; maybe TRBD2 (5 bases). Germline V gene data show CDR1 as LNHDA and CDR2 as SQIVND (reference sequence). V lost 5 bases and J lost 1, with 8 bases in between. The CDR3 loop spans 13 amino acids. The DNA of the CDR3 is TGTGCCAGTAGTCGGGGATTCCAAGAGACCCAGTACTTC. This encodes CASSRGFQETQYF.

This chain uses TRBV3-1 (or the pseudogene TRBV3-2) with TRBJ2-3, with 8 bases aligning to TRBD2. V lost 4 bases and J lost 2; bases outside the gene matches: 14. In germline, CDR1 is LGHDT, CDR2 YNNKEL (reference sequence). This CDR3 is 18 amino acids long. CDR3 region: CASSLIPLSGRTTDTQYF. For the CDR3, the DNA is TGTGCCAGCAGCCTTATCCCTCTAAGCGGGAGAACCACAGATACGCAGTATTTT.

The chain employs TRBV29-1 and TRBJ2-1, with D maybe TRBD1 (6 bases). The germline V gene has CDR1 SQVTM and CDR2 ANQGSEA. V was cut by 4 bases and J by 10 bases, with 8 bases left in between. The CDR3 sequence is 10 residues long. CDR3 in DNA: TGCAGCGTTGTAGGGACAGAGCAGTTCTTC. The encoded protein is CSVVGTEQFF.

The gene calls are TRBV10-3 and TRBJ1-1; 7 bases are shared with TRBD1. Trimming at V came to 4 bases and at J to 8 bases, leaving 4 bases not matched to a gene. CDR1 is ENHRY, CDR2 SYGVKD, per germline. This CDR3 region has 12 residues. CDR3 nucleotide sequence: TGTGCCATCAGTGTGGGGACAGCAGAAGCTTTCTTT. This gives the protein CAISVGTAEAFF.

This CDR3 is CASSVDSSPLHF. In DNA form, the CDR3 reads TGTGCCAGCAGCGTTGACTCTTCACCCCTCCACTTT. This chain joins TRBV9 and TRBJ1-6; D not resolved. The CDR3 runs to 12 residues. V was clipped by 2 bases and J by 9 bases, with 6 bases between them. CDR1 SGDLS and CDR2 YYNGEE come from the germline V gene. The full variable domain, in which reference TRBV9 and TRBJ1-6 provide the parts outside the CDR3, is DSGVTQTPKHLITATGQRVTLRCSPRSGDLSVYWYQQSLDQGLQFLIQYYNGEERAKGNILERFSAQQFPDLHSELNLSSLELGDSALYFCASSVDSSPLHFGNGTRLTVT.

This clone came up once. This rearrangement joins TRBV4-1 to TRBJ2-7; a weak D match, TRBD2 (6 bases). This CDR3 comprises 15 residues. Trimming pared 5 bases from V and 1 base from J, leaving 15 bases between. Germline CDR1 is MGHRA and CDR2 is YSYEKL. CDR3 coding DNA: TGCGCCAGCAGCTCAAGTTGGGACTTTTCCTACGAGCAGTACTTC. Translated, it gives CASSSSWDFSYEQYF.

This clone was counted once. The chain recombines TRBV19 with TRBJ2-7, with TRBD1 matching over 12 bases. CDR1 is LNHDA and CDR2 is SQIVND in the germline V gene (reference sequence). J was trimmed by 3 bases and V by 6 bases; bases with no gene match: 6. The CDR3 loop spans 15 amino acids. The DNA of the CDR3 is TGTGCCAGTAGCCCGGGACAGGGGGCGGTCTACGAGCAGTACTTC. It encodes CASSPGQGAVYEQYF. The full variable domain, its missing parts supplied by reference TRBV19 and TRBJ2-7, is DGGITQSPKYLFRKEGQNVTLSCEQNLNHDAMYWYRQDPGQGLRLIYYSQIVNDFQKGDIAEGYSVSREKKESFPLTVTSAQKNPTAFYLCASSPGQGAVYEQYFGPGTRLTVT.

This clone was found a few times. The chain couples TRBV6-5 to TRBJ2-7, with 9 bases fitting TRBD2. This CDR3 is built from 15 residues. The germline gives CDR1 MNHEY, CDR2 SVGAGI. After removal of 2 bases from V and 4 bases from J, the junction contained 6 bases not matched to a gene. The CDR3 region is CASSYLTSGGYEQYF. Here the CDR3 DNA reads TGTGCCAGCAGTTACCTGACTAGCGGTGGTTACGAGCAGTACTTC.

The rearrangement links TRBV7-3 to TRBJ2-7; TRBD2 is a possible D gene (7 bases). This CDR3 is 13 amino acids long. With 1 base removed from V and 5 bases from J, the gap between germline ends came to 9 bases. Germline V gene data show CDR1 as SGHTA and CDR2 as FQGTGA. The CDR3, as DNA: TGTGCCAGCAGCTTAAAGGGGGGGCACGAGCAGTACTTC. It specifies CASSLKGGHEQYF.